The 23 T cell receptor beta chains given below trace back to one sample, sequenced in a study of identifying expanded T cells in peripheral blood (dated 2019 in TCRdb). The library was obtained by the immunoSEQ multiplex PCR assay. Here the immuneACCESS table is served through TCRdb, limited to in-frame sequences with V and J called. Missing clones are a known gap in these copies; in checked studies unresolved V genes cover under half, and the rest lacks a known reason. The sample table shows 84,000 or so clones, and about 87% are seen once. Of the sample, approximately 7% falls within the top ten clones. Sequencing was done on a sample of blood. The receptors originated from a person aged 18 to 70 in good health.

V gene TRBV30 combines with J gene TRBJ2-1; TRBD2 agrees at 9 bases. Looked up from germline, CDR1 is GTSNPN and CDR2 is SVGIG (reference sequence). With 1 base clipped from V and 3 bases from J, the junction kept 1 base outside the gene matches. The CDR3 consists of 14 residues. In DNA form, the CDR3 reads TGTGCCTGGAGTGGACTAGCGGACTACAATGAGCAGTTCTTC. Encoded protein: CAWSGLADYNEQFF.

This clone appeared once. V usage is TRBV5-4 and J usage is TRBJ2-7, with 7 bases matching TRBD1. The length of the CDR3 is 15 residues. V was pared by 4 bases and J by 0 bases, with 7 bases of the junction left unmatched. The germline gives CDR1 SGHNT, CDR2 YYREEE (reference sequence). The CDR3 DNA is TGTGCCAGCAGCCGAGAGGGGGCTGGCTCCTACGAGCAGTACTTC. Amino acids: CASSREGAGSYEQYF. Drawing the rest from reference TRBV5-4 and TRBJ2-7, the complete variable domain is ETGVTQSPTHLIKTRGQQVTLRCSSQSGHNTVSWYQQALGQGPQFIFQYYREEENGRGNFPPRFSGLQFPNYSSELNVNALELDDSALYLCASSREGAGSYEQYFGPGTRLTVT.

This chain uses TRBV30 with TRBJ2-7; 12 nucleotides agree with TRBD2. V shed 3 bases and J 1 base; nucleotides not matched to a gene: 4. The CDR3 loop spans 15 amino acids. CDR1 and CDR2 from the germline V gene are GTSNPN and SVGIG (reference sequence). The CDR3 DNA follows: TGTGCCTGGAGACTAGCGGGAGGTCGGTCCTACGAGCAGTACTTC. It translates to CAWRLAGGRSYEQYF.

J is TRBJ1-5 and V is TRBV10-3; TRBD1 might be the D (6 bases). V was cut by 8 bases and J by 6 bases, with 17 bases left in between. This CDR3 is built from 14 residues. The germline gives CDR1 ENHRY, CDR2 SYGVKD. The CDR3 coding sequence is TGTGCCATCGCCAGCGAAGGGGGAGGTCAGCCCCAGCATTTT. Amino acids: CAIASEGGGQPQHF.

The rearrangement uses TRBV4-2 and TRBJ1-2; TRBD1 is a possible D gene (6 bases). Germline V gene lookup returns CDR1 LGHNA and CDR2 YNFKEQ. The CDR3 covers 15 residues. Trimming shortened V by 0 bases and J by 4 bases, and 12 bases separated the two germline ends. The CDR3 reads CASSQDPDSIYGYTF. CDR3 DNA: TGTGCCAGCAGCCAAGATCCGGACAGCATCTATGGCTACACCTTC.

The genes are TRBV5-4 and TRBJ1-1, with 8 bases aligning to TRBD1. There are 14 residues in the CDR3. Germline loops: CDR1 SGHNT, CDR2 YYREEE (reference sequence). J was trimmed by 3 bases and V by 6 bases; bases with no gene match: 7. The CDR3 sequence is CASTQTGEDTEAFF. The CDR3 nucleotides read TGTGCCAGCACCCAGACAGGGGAGGACACTGAAGCTTTCTTT.

The chain recombines TRBV10-1 with TRBJ1-6, with 9 bases aligning to TRBD1. Germline CDR1 reads WNHNN; CDR2 reads SYGVQD (reference sequence). The V gene end was trimmed by 6 bases and the J gene end by 10 bases; junction bases not matched to a gene: 4. This CDR3 has 13 amino acids. The CDR3 reads CASRSGQGSPLHF. The CDR3 DNA sequence: TGCGCCAGCAGGAGTGGACAGGGGTCACCCCTCCACTTT.

This clone was picked up one time. The chain has TRBV4-2 and TRBJ2-5; TRBD2 agrees at 13 bases. CDR1 LGHNA and CDR2 YNFKEQ come from the germline V gene. V trimming: 4 bases; J trimming: 4 bases; junction bases outside the gene matches: 6. The CDR3 has 16 residues. CDR3 residues: CASSRGTSGISETQYF. For the CDR3, the DNA is TGTGCCAGCAGCCGAGGGACTAGCGGGATTTCAGAGACCCAGTACTTC.

The chain is built from TRBV19 and TRBJ1-1; D gene uncertain. This CDR3 is built from 14 residues. Germline lookup yields CDR1 LNHDA and CDR2 SQIVND (reference sequence). V lost 3 bases to trimming and J lost 5 bases, with 13 bases between them. For the CDR3, the DNA is TGTGCCAGTAGTATTTACGCAGCCCGGACTGAAGCTTTCTTT. Protein product: CASSIYAARTEAFF. The full variable domain, its missing parts supplied by reference TRBV19 and TRBJ1-1, is DGGITQSPKYLFRKEGQNVTLSCEQNLNHDAMYWYRQDPGQGLRLIYYSQIVNDFQKGDIAEGYSVSREKKESFPLTVTSAQKNPTAFYLCASSIYAARTEAFFGQGTRLTVV.

Only a few counts were recorded for this clone. The V and J genes are TRBV30 and TRBJ1-5; D is unclear. Trimming removed 3 bases from V and 3 bases from J, with 9 bases in between. In germline, CDR1 is GTSNPN, CDR2 SVGIG (reference sequence). The CDR3 is 13 residues long. The CDR3 bases are TGTGCCTGGAGCGCAGGTTCCAATCAGCCCCAGCATTTT. This sequence encodes CAWSAGSNQPQHF.

This chain links TRBV7-2 with TRBJ1-1; D uncertain. The germline V gene encodes CDR1 SGHTA and CDR2 FQGNSA. The V and J ends lost 2 bases and 1 base respectively, with 5 bases between them. This CDR3 contains 13 residues. The CDR3 DNA is TGTGCCAGCAGCTTACAGACGAACACTGAAGCTTTCTTT. As protein: CASSLQTNTEAFF.

The J gene is TRBJ2-2, the V gene TRBV5-1; TRBD1 matches at 8 bases. The CDR3 extends over 16 amino acids. With 0 bases clipped from V and 1 base from J, the junction kept 2 bases outside the gene matches. Germline V gives CDR1 SGHRS, CDR2 YFSETQ. The CDR3 DNA reads TGCGCCAGCAGCTTGGGGACAGGGTTGAACACCGGGGAGCTGTTTTTT. It translates to CASSLGTGLNTGELFF.

The chain joins TRBV19 to TRBJ2-7; D might be TRBD1 (7 bases). Trimming removed 7 bases at V and 3 bases at J, with 22 bases between. Germline V CDR1 and CDR2: LNHDA, SQIVND (reference sequence). The length of the CDR3 is 16 residues. DNA of the CDR3: TGTGCCAGTAAAAAAGGGGCGGGACAGAACCACTACGAGCAGTACTTC. Encoded protein: CASKKGAGQNHYEQYF.

The CDR3 DNA reads TGTGCCAGCTCACACGGGACAGGGGATGGCTACACCTTC. It yields the protein CASSHGTGDGYTF. The chain has TRBV18 and TRBJ1-2; 10 bases are shared with TRBD1. Trimming at V came to 4 bases and at J to 6 bases, leaving 2 bases not matched to a gene. Germline V gene data show CDR1 as KGHSH and CDR2 as LQKENI. The CDR3 loop spans 13 amino acids.

V and J are TRBV2 and TRBJ1-6; 9 positions agree with TRBD1. The CDR3 runs 15 residues. Looked up from germline, CDR1 is SNHLY and CDR2 is FYNNEI. V dropped 7 bases and J dropped 4; count of bases not matched to a gene: 5. CDR3 DNA sequence: TGTGCCAGCACCGACGGACAGGGGTATAATTCACCCCTCCACTTT. Its translation is CASTDGQGYNSPLHF.

The CDR3, as DNA: TGCGCCAGCAGCCAACAGGGTGCCGGAAACACCATATATTTT. Translating gives CASSQQGAGNTIYF. The rearrangement uses TRBV4-3 and TRBJ1-3; a weak D match, TRBD1 (5 bases). The V gene lost 2 bases and the J gene lost 4 bases, with 9 bases spanning the gap. Germline V CDR1 and CDR2: LGHNA, YSLEER. CDR3 size: 14 residues.

The chain recombines TRBV11-3 with TRBJ2-1, with D hard to call. The CDR3 length is 14 residues. V lost 5 bases and J lost 6, with 14 bases in between. CDR1 SGHNT and CDR2 YENEEA come from the germline V gene. The DNA for the CDR3 is TGTGCCAGCAGCCCCCGGCCGGTAGGCAATGAGCAGTTCTTC. Translated: CASSPRPVGNEQFF. Complete variable domain (other parts from reference TRBV11-3 and TRBJ2-1): EAGVVQSPRYKIIEKKQPVAFWCNPISGHNTLYWYLQNLGQGPELLIRYENEEAVDDSQLPKDRFSAERLKGVDSTLKIQPAELGDSAVYLCASSPRPVGNEQFFGPGTRLTVL.

The rearrangement links TRBV5-4 to TRBJ2-3; 15 bases align to TRBD2. The CDR3 consists of 19 residues. The V gene's germline CDR1 is SGHNT and CDR2 YYREEE (reference sequence). V shed 3 bases and J 5 bases; nucleotides not matched to a gene: 13. This CDR3 is CASSSRTSGGALTLDTQYF. CDR3 in DNA: TGTGCCAGCAGCTCGAGGACTAGCGGGGGGGCCTTAACCTTAGATACGCAGTATTTT.

This clone has just a few counts. The germline gene is not matched at one end of the junction; a read error may be the cause. The chain recombines TRBV14 with TRBJ1-4; TRBD1 matches 8 bases. Looked up from germline, CDR1 is SGHDN and CDR2 is FVKESK. The CDR3 runs to 12 residues. CDR3 protein: CASSQRGQGNVF. DNA for the CDR3: TGTGCCAGCAGCCAACGTGGACAGGGAAACGTTTTT. Looking up the rest from reference TRBV14 and TRBJ1-4 gives the full variable domain: EAGVTQFPSHSVIEKGQTVTLRCDPISGHDNLYWYRRVMGKEIKFLLHFVKESKQDESGMPNNRFLAERTGGTYSTLKVQPAELEDSGVYFCASSQRGQGNVFGSGTQLSVL.

The gene calls are TRBV30 and TRBJ2-6; 8 bases map to TRBD2. Germline V CDR1 and CDR2: GTSNPN, SVGIG (reference sequence). This CDR3 has 16 amino acids. Trimming at V came to 3 bases and at J to 0 bases, leaving 4 bases not matched to a gene. The CDR3 region has the DNA TGTGCCTGGAGCTTTAGCGGGGTCTCTGGGGCCAACGTCCTGACTTTC. This encodes CAWSFSGVSGANVLTF.

The CDR3: CASSLEGARRNSPLHF. DNA of the CDR3: TGCGCCAGCAGCTTGGAGGGGGCGAGGCGAAATTCACCCCTCCACTTT. The chain uses TRBV5-1 and TRBJ1-6; 7 bases agree with TRBD1. The germline CDR1 and CDR2 sequences are SGHRS and YFSETQ. With V trimmed by 0 bases and J by 7 bases, 7 bases remained unmatched. CDR3 length: 16 amino acids.

Here the CDR3 reads CASSSPGGNQPQHF. As DNA, the CDR3 is TGTGCCAGCAGTTCTCCGGGAGGCAATCAGCCCCAGCATTTT. The rearrangement joins TRBV6-6 to TRBJ1-5; D not certain. Looked up from germline, CDR1 is MNHNY and CDR2 is SVGAGI (reference sequence). The CDR3 totals 14 residues. Between the trimmed V and J ends, which lost 4 bases and 2 bases, there was a span of 9 bases.

The rearrangement joins TRBV6-1 to TRBJ1-1; D remains unclear. The CDR3 has 16 residues. CDR1 and CDR2 (germline): MNHNS, SASEGT. V was pared by 2 bases and J by 1 base, with 14 bases between. The CDR3 reads CASSEKRRLTNTEAFF. In nucleotides, the CDR3 is TGTGCCAGCAGTGAAAAACGGAGACTGACGAACACTGAAGCTTTCTTT.